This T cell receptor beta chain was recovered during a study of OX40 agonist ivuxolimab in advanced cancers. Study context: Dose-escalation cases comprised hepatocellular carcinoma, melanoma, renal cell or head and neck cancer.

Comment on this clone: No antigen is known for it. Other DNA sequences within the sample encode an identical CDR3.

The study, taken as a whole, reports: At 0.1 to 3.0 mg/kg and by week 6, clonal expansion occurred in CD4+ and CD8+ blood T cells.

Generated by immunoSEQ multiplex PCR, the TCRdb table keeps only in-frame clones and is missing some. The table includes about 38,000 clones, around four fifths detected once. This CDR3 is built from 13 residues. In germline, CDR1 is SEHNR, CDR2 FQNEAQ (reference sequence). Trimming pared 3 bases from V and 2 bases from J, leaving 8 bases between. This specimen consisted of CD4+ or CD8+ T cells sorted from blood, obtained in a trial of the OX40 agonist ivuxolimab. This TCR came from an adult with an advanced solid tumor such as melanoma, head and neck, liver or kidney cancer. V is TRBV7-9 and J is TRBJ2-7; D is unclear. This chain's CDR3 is CASSLAGTYEQYF. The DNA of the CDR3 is TGTGCCAGCAGCTTGGCAGGTACCTACGAGCAGTACTTC.